The 3 T cell receptor beta chains listed next were all sequenced from one sample in a study of PD-L1 blockade in urothelial cancer. Only in-frame clones appear in the TCRdb table, and some are missing; sequencing was by immunoSEQ multiplex PCR. This table holds about 84,000 clones, 82% found once. The specimen was PBMCs, collected around atezolizumab (anti-PD-L1) treatment. These receptors were obtained from a man in his 70s with urothelial cancer.

The chain combines TRBV28 with TRBJ1-3; D perhaps matches TRBD1 (6 bases). The CDR3 length is 15 residues. Germline lookup yields CDR1 MDHEN and CDR2 SYDVKM. V was clipped by 4 bases and J by 0 bases, with 10 bases between them. Written as DNA, the CDR3 is TGTGCCAGCAGTTCCGGACAGCTCTCTGGAAACACCATATATTTT. Translation: CASSSGQLSGNTIYF.

The chain carries TRBV27 and TRBJ2-1; 12 nucleotides match TRBD2. V lost 7 bases, J lost 4 bases, and 14 bases stayed unmatched. There are 18 residues in the CDR3. Germline V gene lookup returns CDR1 MNHEY and CDR2 SMNVEV (reference sequence). The DNA for the CDR3 is TGTGCCAGCAATCGCCTTCCGTGGACTAGCGGGGATTACAATGAGCAGTTCTTC. The encoded protein is CASNRLPWTSGDYNEQFF.

This clone was seen repeatedly, ten times or more. The V gene is TRBV7-8, the J gene TRBJ2-7; the D gene is possibly TRBD1 (6 bases). Germline values: CDR1 SGHVS, CDR2 FQNEAQ. This CDR3 contains 14 residues. Trimming took 5 bases from V and 2 from J, leaving 13 bases between them. The CDR3 is CASSVQGMAYEQYF. DNA for the CDR3: TGTGCCAGCAGCGTACAGGGTATGGCCTACGAGCAGTACTTC.